The clone carrying this TCR beta chain came up many times. Its target is unknown. The sample comes from a study of T cells in Graves' hyperthyroidism and ophthalmopathy. This CDR3 has 14 amino acids. J lost 7 bases, V lost 0 bases, and 4 bases had no gene match. The germline gives CDR1 SGHDT, CDR2 YYEEEE. Patients were excluded because of uncontrolled infection, other autoimmune disease, pregnancy or lactation. Each diagnosis drew on symptoms, thyroxine, TRAb, thyroid ultrasound and orbital computed tomography findings. Study-wide findings and caveats: It was a median approximately six months before onset that the model predicted ophthalmopathy. The blood repertoire included most of the expanded thyroid clonotypes above 0.001.

Amplification of TCR beta CDR3 regions used RNA as the template. RT-PCR in the first round (using the HTBI primer set) targeted the TCR CDR3. TCRdb re-analysed the multiplex PCR reads in MiXCR, keeping a single row per CDR3 protein. This sample has a few hundred thousand distinct CDR3 sequences; about half occur once, and the top ten carry 7.5% to 8.5%. The origin of this receptor is a woman between 18 and 29 years old with Graves' hyperthyroidism. The sequenced sample consisted of peripheral blood or thyroid tissue (not recorded which). The chain joins TRBV5-6 to TRBJ1-1; 9 bases are shared with TRBD1. CDR3 in amino acids: CASSLGDRDFEAFF. DNA of the CDR3: TGTGCCAGCAGCTTGGGGGACAGGGATTTTGAAGCTTTCTTT.